This T cell receptor beta chain appears in the sequencing data of a study of spatial heterogeneity in lung cancer. The overall study: The mean occurrence of each unique TCR and UMI combination in raw reads exceeded eight. Whole-study findings and limits: Whereas they appeared in blood less at follow-up, ubiquitous expanded tumor TCRs appeared there more at resection.

A unique molecular identifier was attached to every TCR cDNA molecule. TCRdb processed the 5' RACE reads anew with MiXCR; each CDR3 protein has one entry. The sample includes more than 9,500 distinct CDR3 sequences, 15% to 20% of them seen just once. Described time point: sample taken at primary tumor resection. Tumor, nontumor lung or frozen PBMC supplied whole RNA that was sequenced unsorted. There were 65 or so donors, all of them untreated patients with early-stage non-small cell lung cancer. The length of the CDR3 is 15 residues. Trimming removed 5 bases at V and 6 bases at J, with 17 bases between. From germline, CDR1 is SEHNR and CDR2 FQNEAQ (reference sequence). This clonotype has at least ten counts. The target antigen is unknown.

This sequence joins TRBV7-9 and TRBJ2-1; D gene uncertain. The sample consisted of PBMCs, taken at surgery. This receptor was taken from a male donor with early-stage non-small cell lung cancer. CDR3 in amino acids: CASSNTLPLFNEQFF. The CDR3 bases are TGTGCCAGCAGCAATACCTTACCCCTCTTCAATGAGCAGTTCTTC. Combining the CDR3 with reference TRBV7-9 and TRBJ2-1 gives the whole variable domain DTGVSQNPRHKITKRGQNVTFRCDPISEHNRLYWYRQTLGQGPEFLTYFQNEAQLEKSRLLSDRFSAERPKGSFSTLEIQRTEQGDSAMYLCASSNTLPLFNEQFFGPGTRLTVL.